Shown below are 27 T cell receptor beta chains from a single sample sequenced in a study of shared clonotypes between healthy human individuals. Profiled with immunoSEQ multiplex PCR; TCRdb holds only in-frame clones, not every one. The sample yields under 1,900,000 clones, 98% seen once. Sequenced: naive CD4+ T cells sorted from blood. Subset noted: CD45RA+ positively selected. The receptors were sampled from a man aged 25 to 40 in good health.

The V gene is TRBV15, the J gene TRBJ1-5; 10 bases align to TRBD1. The ends lost 0 bases at V and 0 bases at J; junction bases unmatched: 14. Germline lookup yields CDR1 LNHNV and CDR2 YYDKDF (reference sequence). This CDR3 spans 21 amino acids. The DNA for the CDR3 is TGTGCCACCAGCAGAGATCGGTTCGCGGGACAGGGGCGCAATAGCAATCAGCCCCAGCATTTT. Amino acids: CATSRDRFAGQGRNSNQPQHF.

J is TRBJ2-7 and V is TRBV7-2; D not resolved. Germline assignment: CDR1 SGHTA and CDR2 FQGNSA. The CDR3 loop spans 13 amino acids. Deletions cut 2 bases from V and 3 bases from J, with 8 bases between. CDR3 residues: CASSLSVFYEQYF. CDR3 in DNA: TGTGCCAGCAGCTTATCGGTGTTCTACGAGCAGTACTTC. Looking up the rest from reference TRBV7-2 and TRBJ2-7 gives the full variable domain: GAGVSQSPSNKVTEKGKDVELRCDPISGHTALYWYRQSLGQGLEFLIYFQGNSAPDKSGLPSDRFSAERTGGSVSTLTIQRTQQEDSAVYLCASSLSVFYEQYFGPGTRLTVT.

Note on this clone: Other DNA sequences within the sample encode an identical CDR3. The J gene is TRBJ2-3, the V gene TRBV5-1; D is unresolved. This CDR3 is 13 amino acids long. Per germline, CDR1 SGHRS and CDR2 YFSETQ. V dropped 4 bases and J dropped 0 bases, with 6 bases sitting between them. CDR3 loop: CASSTLSTDTQYF. The CDR3, as DNA: TGCGCCAGCAGCACATTAAGCACAGATACGCAGTATTTT.

The chain joins TRBV10-1 to TRBJ2-3; no reliable D call. V lost 4 bases to trimming and J lost 2 bases, with 7 bases between them. Germline assignment: CDR1 WNHNN and CDR2 SYGVQD (reference sequence). CDR3 length equals 13 residues. CDR3 nucleotide sequence: TGCGCCAGCAGTGGTCTCTTCACAGATACGCAGTATTTT. Translated, it gives CASSGLFTDTQYF.

The chain couples TRBV5-5 to TRBJ2-7, with D perhaps matching TRBD1 or TRBD2 (5 bases each). Germline assignment: CDR1 SGHKS and CDR2 YYEKEE (reference sequence). The CDR3 is 13 amino acids. V gave up 0 bases and J gave up 5 bases, with 9 bases separating them. CDR3 bases: TGTGCCAGCAGCTTGGAGAGGGGACACGAGCAGTACTTC. Translation gives CASSLERGHEQYF.

The chain is built from TRBV7-9 and TRBJ2-2; no reliable D call. The germline V gene encodes CDR1 SEHNR and CDR2 FQNEAQ (reference sequence). The CDR3 has 16 amino acids. Deletions cut 5 bases from V and 3 bases from J, with 16 bases between. CDR3 loop: CASSPRGGPHTGELFF. The CDR3 DNA follows: TGTGCCAGCAGCCCCCGAGGCGGACCTCACACCGGGGAGCTGTTTTTT.

In the case of this clone: Other DNA sequences of this sample code for an identical CDR3. The gene calls are TRBV6-5 and TRBJ2-1; the D gene is possibly TRBD2 (6 bases). The V end lost 5 bases, the J end lost 9 bases, and 11 bases lay between the germline ends. This CDR3 region has 12 residues. Germline-derived CDR1 and CDR2 are MNHEY and SVGAGI. In nucleotides, the CDR3 is TGTGCCAGCAGTAGACTAGGAGGTGAGCAGTTCTTC. Translating gives CASSRLGGEQFF.

This clone has just one count. The chain is built from TRBV27 and TRBJ1-1, with a weak D call TRBD1 (5 bases). There are 16 residues in the CDR3. CDR1 MNHEY and CDR2 SMNVEV come from the germline V gene (reference sequence). The ends were cut back, 6 bases at V and 1 base at J, with 18 bases in the middle. The CDR3 spells CASRGLAFAENTEAFF. CDR3 DNA sequence: TGTGCCAGCAGGGGGCTCGCTTTCGCGGAGAACACTGAAGCTTTCTTT.

This sequence joins TRBV5-8 and TRBJ2-7; possibly TRBD1 for D (6 bases). The CDR3 runs 15 residues. Germline V gene sequence: CDR1 SGHTS, CDR2 YDEGEE. Trimming cost V 2 bases and J 0 bases, with 12 bases left between them. The CDR3 bases are TGTGCCAGCAGCTTCCCGGACAGAACCTCCTACGAGCAGTACTTC. Translating gives CASSFPDRTSYEQYF.

The chain joins TRBV28 to TRBJ2-5, with D hard to call. The V gene lost 5 bases and the J gene lost 3 bases, with 13 bases spanning the gap. CDR1 is MDHEN, CDR2 SYDVKM, per germline. The CDR3 is 14 amino acids. CDR3 in DNA: TGTGCCAGCAGTCCCCCGGGTTGGGAAGAGACCCAGTACTTC. Its translation is CASSPPGWEETQYF.

This chain joins TRBV20-1 and TRBJ1-2; D unresolved. From germline, CDR1 is DFQATT and CDR2 SNEGSKA (reference sequence). The V gene lost 6 bases and the J gene lost 8 bases, with 7 bases spanning the gap. The CDR3 extends over 9 amino acids. In DNA, the CDR3 is TGCAGTGCCCGCGAAGGCTACACCTTC. Amino acid sequence: CSAREGYTF.

The rearrangement links TRBV11-3 to TRBJ2-1, with TRBD2 as a possible D gene (7 bases). Germline V gene sequence: CDR1 SGHNT, CDR2 YENEEA. The CDR3 covers 14 residues. The ends were cut back, 5 bases at V and 7 bases at J, with 15 bases in the middle. The DNA for the CDR3 is TGTGCCAGCAGCATGGGGGGGGCGCTGAATGAGCAGTTCTTC. Its translation: CASSMGGALNEQFF. The whole variable domain, filled in from reference TRBV11-3 and TRBJ2-1, reads EAGVVQSPRYKIIEKKQPVAFWCNPISGHNTLYWYLQNLGQGPELLIRYENEEAVDDSQLPKDRFSAERLKGVDSTLKIQPAELGDSAVYLCASSMGGALNEQFFGPGTRLTVL.

V gene TRBV9 combines with J gene TRBJ2-1; the D gene is possibly TRBD1 (5 bases). There are 16 residues in the CDR3. The V end was cut by 3 bases, the J end by 0 bases, with 13 bases between. The germline CDR1 and CDR2 sequences are SGDLS and YYNGEE. DNA for the CDR3: TGTGCCAGCAGCGGCCTCGCAACAGGCTCCTACAATGAGCAGTTCTTC. Translation: CASSGLATGSYNEQFF.

V gene TRBV10-3 combines with J gene TRBJ2-1; 8 nucleotides agree with TRBD2. CDR3 length equals 14 residues. The trim removed 4 bases at V and 8 bases at J, leaving 7 bases unmatched. Per germline, CDR1 ENHRY and CDR2 SYGVKD. CDR3 coding DNA: TGTGCCATCAGTGTCGGGGGGGACAAAGATGAGCAGTTCTTC. Amino acid sequence: CAISVGGDKDEQFF.

This clone was seen only a few times. Other DNA sequences of this sample code for an identical CDR3. The J gene is TRBJ1-5, the V gene TRBV28, with unresolved D. In germline, CDR1 is MDHEN, CDR2 SYDVKM. CDR3 length: 12 residues. V was trimmed by 2 bases and J by 4 bases, leaving 3 bases between them. Here the CDR3 DNA reads TGTGCCAGCAGTTTACTGAATCAGCCCCAGCATTTT. Amino acids: CASSLLNQPQHF. Complete variable domain (other parts from reference TRBV28 and TRBJ1-5): DVKVTQSSRYLVKRTGEKVFLECVQDMDHENMFWYRQDPGLGLRLIYFSYDVKMKEKGDIPEGYSVSREKKERFSLILESASTNQTSMYLCASSLLNQPQHFGDGTRLSIL.

This clone was seen only once. The chain has TRBV19 and TRBJ2-7, with 7 bases matching TRBD2. CDR3 length: 15 amino acids. Trimming took 4 bases from V and 9 from J; bases not matched to a gene: 15. In germline, CDR1 is LNHDA, CDR2 SQIVND (reference sequence). The chain's CDR3 is CASSKERLARTGQYF. The CDR3 DNA reads TGTGCCAGTAGTAAAGAAAGACTAGCCCGGACGGGGCAGTACTTC.

The DNA of the CDR3 is TGTGCCAGCTCATCCTCCAGGGCGGACATACCATATGGCTACACCTTC. This translates into CASSSSRADIPYGYTF. The rearrangement joins TRBV18 to TRBJ1-2; tentative D call: TRBD1 (5 bases). Germline V gene sequence: CDR1 KGHSH, CDR2 LQKENI. Trimming took off 5 bases at V and 5 bases at J, with 21 bases between the two ends. The length of the CDR3 is 16 residues.

To note about this clone: The same CDR3 can be traced to other DNA sequences in this sample. This sequence joins TRBV7-9 and TRBJ2-5; 9 nucleotides agree with TRBD1. V trimming: 5 bases; J trimming: 2 bases; junction bases outside the gene matches: 3. Per the germline V gene, CDR1 is SEHNR and CDR2 is FQNEAQ (reference sequence). The CDR3 is 14 residues long. The CDR3 is CASSLDRGQETQYF. CDR3 DNA sequence: TGTGCCAGCAGCCTTGACAGGGGGCAAGAGACCCAGTACTTC.

The V and J genes are TRBV21-1 and TRBJ1-5. TRBV21-1 is designated a pseudogene. The CDR3 consists of 15 residues. The CDR3 DNA reads TGTGCCAGCAGCAAATCAAAGGAGGCAAATCAGCCCCAGCATTTT. It codes for CASSKSKEANQPQHF.

The genes are TRBV7-2 and TRBJ2-7; tentative D call: TRBD1 (6 bases). V lost 4 bases to trimming and J lost 5 bases, with 21 bases between them. The CDR3 is 16 amino acids. From germline, CDR1 is SGHTA and CDR2 FQGNSA. The chain's CDR3 is CASSWVLGTRKDEQYF. Here the CDR3 DNA reads TGTGCCAGCAGCTGGGTATTAGGGACACGTAAAGACGAGCAGTACTTC. Full variable domain (rest looked up from reference TRBV7-2 and TRBJ2-7): GAGVSQSPSNKVTEKGKDVELRCDPISGHTALYWYRQSLGQGLEFLIYFQGNSAPDKSGLPSDRFSAERTGGSVSTLTIQRTQQEDSAVYLCASSWVLGTRKDEQYFGPGTRLTVT.

This chain connects TRBV7-9 to TRBJ1-1; D possibly corresponds to TRBD1 (6 bases). The CDR3 has 15 residues. Germline assignment: CDR1 SEHNR and CDR2 FQNEAQ (reference sequence). V shed 1 base and J shed 1 base, with 10 bases lying between them. CDR3 in amino acids: CASSLVVRGNTEAFF. The CDR3 nucleotides read TGTGCCAGCAGCTTAGTGGTCAGGGGGAACACTGAAGCTTTCTTT.

This chain links TRBV4-1 with TRBJ1-2; no definite D call. The length of the CDR3 is 14 residues. In germline, CDR1 is MGHRA, CDR2 YSYEKL. The V end was cut by 1 base, the J end by 2 bases, with 8 bases between. Here the CDR3 DNA reads TGCGCCAGCAGCCAAGGGTCGGGGAACTATGGCTACACCTTC. Protein sequence: CASSQGSGNYGYTF.

This rearrangement joins TRBV10-1 to TRBJ2-2; D possibly matches TRBD1 or TRBD2 (5 bases each). Germline V gives CDR1 WNHNN, CDR2 SYGVQD (reference sequence). V lost 4 bases and J lost 6, with 15 bases in between. The CDR3 is 15 residues long. Here the CDR3 reads CASSGAGTTSGELFF. The CDR3 region has the DNA TGCGCCAGCAGTGGGGCCGGGACCACCTCCGGGGAGCTGTTTTTT.

This chain uses TRBV18 with TRBJ1-1; the D is unclear. The ends were cut back, 3 bases at V and 1 base at J, with 9 bases in the middle. The CDR3 is 14 residues long. Looked up from germline, CDR1 is KGHSH and CDR2 is LQKENI. CDR3 protein: CASSPLGSNTEAFF. The CDR3 nucleotides are TGTGCCAGCTCACCGTTAGGTTCGAACACTGAAGCTTTCTTT.

CDR3 protein: CASSAKGGYEAFF. In DNA form, the CDR3 reads TGTGCCAGCTCAGCCAAAGGGGGGTATGAAGCTTTCTTT. The chain joins TRBV18 to TRBJ1-1, with TRBD1 as a possible D gene (6 bases). In germline, CDR1 is KGHSH, CDR2 LQKENI. This CDR3 comprises 13 residues. The V end was cut by 5 bases, the J end by 7 bases, with 14 bases between.

Of note for this clone: Relative to the germline gene, one junction end is altered; a read error may explain this. The chain couples TRBV7-2 to TRBJ1-5, with a weak D call TRBD1 (6 bases). The germline CDR1 and CDR2 sequences are SGHTA and FQGNSA. The CDR3 is 14 amino acids. CDR3 residues: CASSLALGQSKLDF. DNA of the CDR3: TGTGCCAGCAGCTTAGCCCTCGGACAGTCTAAGTTGGATTTT. Full variable domain (rest looked up from reference TRBV7-2 and TRBJ1-5): GAGVSQSPSNKVTEKGKDVELRCDPISGHTALYWYRQSLGQGLEFLIYFQGNSAPDKSGLPSDRFSAERTGGSVSTLTIQRTQQEDSAVYLCASSLALGQSKLDFGDGTRLSIL.

In regard to this clone: Different DNA sequences within this sample yield the same CDR3. The J gene is TRBJ2-1, the V gene TRBV15, with a tentative D call TRBD1 (5 bases). The CDR3 sequence is 14 residues long. Germline V CDR1 and CDR2: LNHNV, YYDKDF (reference sequence). The V and J ends lost 0 bases and 4 bases respectively, with 7 bases between them. CDR3: CATSRDRGYNEQFF. In DNA, the CDR3 is TGTGCCACCAGCAGAGATAGGGGATACAATGAGCAGTTCTTC. The variable domain in full, completed from reference TRBV15 and TRBJ2-1, reads DAMVIQNPRYQVTQFGKPVTLSCSQTLNHNVMYWYQQKSSQAPKLLFHYYDKDFNNEADTPDNFQSRRPNTSFCFLDIRSPGLGDTAMYLCATSRDRGYNEQFFGPGTRLTVL.